The 11 T cell receptor beta chains listed next were all sequenced from one sample in a study of regulatory T cells in long-lasting Graves disease. Time point denoted: newly diagnosed GD, antithyroid drugs for less than 3 months. Researchers made the TCR library from RNA that was extracted from PBMCs. Arm-PCR of CDR3 regions and iRepertoire HTBI primers were used to build TCR beta libraries. TCRdb reprocessed the multiplex PCR reads via MiXCR and lists one record per CDR3 protein. This table holds about 420,000 distinct CDR3 sequences, roughly 15% found once. These data are also associated with another study on T cells in Graves' hyperthyroidism and ophthalmopathy.

The sample was peripheral blood mononuclear cells (PBMCs), taken at new diagnosis, from a patient treated with antithyroid drugs. Receptors originate from a woman younger than 30 with Graves disease.

The CDR3 DNA follows: TGTGCCAGCAACCGGGGGAGAGTAGGGGCGGATACGCAGTATTTT. It translates to CASNRGRVGADTQYF. The V and J genes are TRBV9 and TRBJ2-3; D is possibly TRBD2 (6 bases). Germline V lookup: CDR1 SGDLS, CDR2 YYNGEE. V was trimmed by 6 bases and J by 6 bases, leaving 20 bases between them. This CDR3 region has 15 residues.

This clonotype has only a few counts. The chain recombines TRBV7-2 with TRBJ1-1; possibly TRBD1 for D (5 bases). CDR3 size: 17 residues. V was shortened by 5 bases and J by 0 bases, with 19 bases between the two germline ends. Germline assignment: CDR1 SGHTA and CDR2 FQGNSA. The CDR3 coding sequence is TGTGCCAGCAGCCCAACGGGGACTGGCAGCATGAACACTGAAGCTTTCTTT. Its protein is CASSPTGTGSMNTEAFF.

In this sample, this clonotype turned up many times. The chain uses TRBV20-1 and TRBJ2-1, with TRBD2 identical over 12 bases. Trimming at V came to 6 bases and at J to 3 bases, leaving 6 bases not matched to a gene. The CDR3 extends over 15 amino acids. Germline V gives CDR1 DFQATT, CDR2 SNEGSKA (reference sequence). The CDR3 DNA is TGCAGTGCAGAAGGGACTAGCGGGTACTACAATGAGCAGTTCTTC. It translates to CSAEGTSGYYNEQFF.

In this sample, this clonotype turned up many times. The chain is built from TRBV28 and TRBJ1-2, with D possibly matching TRBD1 (5 bases). The V end was cut by 5 bases, the J end by 4 bases, with 17 bases between. CDR1 MDHEN and CDR2 SYDVKM come from the germline V gene. This CDR3 has 15 residues. Written as DNA, the CDR3 is TGTGCCAGCAGTATACAACCAGGGAGCGGCTATGGCTACACCTTC. Residues: CASSIQPGSGYGYTF.

This chain links TRBV4-1 with TRBJ2-1; tentatively, D is TRBD2 (5 bases). The CDR3 is 14 residues long. Germline V gives CDR1 MGHRA, CDR2 YSYEKL. The V and J ends lost 3 bases and 5 bases respectively, with 11 bases between them. Written as DNA, the CDR3 is TGCGCCAGCAGCCAGAGGGCGGGTAACAATGAGCAGTTCTTC. Amino acids: CASSQRAGNNEQFF.

This clonotype was found many times. The DNA for the CDR3 is TGCAGTGCTAGAGAACAGGGACAGGGTTTTTACGAGCAGTACTTC. Translating gives CSAREQGQGFYEQYF. The rearrangement links TRBV20-1 to TRBJ2-7, with 9 bases aligning to TRBD1. Unmatched junction bases numbered 7, after V lost 0 bases and J lost 4 bases. The CDR3 has 15 residues. The germline CDR1 and CDR2 sequences are DFQATT and SNEGSKA (reference sequence).

This chain connects TRBV11-3 to TRBJ2-7, with 7 positions matching TRBD1. From germline, CDR1 is SGHNT and CDR2 YENEEA. CDR3 length equals 14 residues. Losses at the gene ends were 5 bases for V and 1 base for J; bases not matched to a gene: 5. The CDR3 sequence: CASSPGTESYEQYF. DNA of the CDR3: TGTGCCAGCAGCCCTGGGACAGAATCCTACGAGCAGTACTTC.

This clonotype was seen more than once but under ten times. This sequence joins TRBV12-3 or TRBV12-4 and TRBJ2-5; the D is unclear. V lost 2 bases to trimming and J lost 1 base, with 17 bases between them. This CDR3 has 17 residues. For the CDR3, the DNA is TGTGCCAGCAGTTTATATAGTGGTCGGCGGAGCCAAGAGACCCAGTACTTC. It codes for CASSLYSGRRSQETQYF.

This clonotype has only a few counts. The rearrangement uses TRBV6-9 and TRBJ1-1; D not certain. The CDR3 runs to 11 residues. Germline CDR1 and CDR2: MNHGY and SVAAGI. Trimming removed 3 bases from V and 9 bases from J, with 8 bases in between. As DNA, the CDR3 is TGTGCCAGCAGTTACTATCCGCAAGCTTTCTTT. It specifies CASSYYPQAFF.

V is TRBV19 and J is TRBJ2-7; possibly TRBD2 for D (5 bases). V was cut by 0 bases and J by 0 bases, with 12 bases left in between. CDR3 size: 16 residues. CDR1 and CDR2 (germline): LNHDA, SQIVND (reference sequence). The CDR3 here is CASSIDGEKISYEQYF. Written as DNA, the CDR3 is TGTGCCAGTAGTATAGACGGGGAAAAGATCTCCTACGAGCAGTACTTC.

This chain joins TRBV19 and TRBJ2-3, with 8 bases identical to TRBD1. The CDR3 runs to 14 residues. Germline V CDR1 and CDR2: LNHDA, SQIVND (reference sequence). J gave up 4 bases and V 6 bases, and 6 bases lay outside the gene matches. Here the CDR3 DNA reads TGTGCCAGTAGAAAGACAGGGGAGGCAGATACGCAGTATTTT. Translation: CASRKTGEADTQYF.